The 2 T cell receptor beta chains below were found in one sample sequenced in a study of cytomegalovirus exposure and HLA in healthy donors. In the PCR, 60 Vbeta and 13 Jbeta primers were used. Data came from immunoSEQ multiplex PCR; TCRdb stores just in-frame clones and leaves some out. The sample yields approximately 170,000 clones, 74% seen once. Sequencing used PBMCs. All receptors come from a woman in her twenties or thirties in good health and CMV-seropositive.

V is TRBV19 and J is TRBJ1-5; D gene unclear. CDR3 length: 14 residues. Germline V gene sequence: CDR1 LNHDA, CDR2 SQIVND (reference sequence). V lost 7 bases to trimming and J lost 2 bases, with 12 bases between them. The CDR3 nucleotides are TGTGCCAGTAACCCCGGGAGGCGCAATCAGCCCCAGCATTTT. It translates to CASNPGRRNQPQHF.

J is TRBJ1-2 and V is TRBV28; 7 bases map to TRBD1. J was trimmed by 6 bases and V by 2 bases; bases with no gene match: 6. The CDR3 sequence is 14 residues long. CDR1 is MDHEN and CDR2 is SYDVKM in the germline V gene. The CDR3 DNA reads as TGTGCCAGCAGTTTACTCACAGGGGTGGATGGCTACACCTTC. The encoded protein is CASSLLTGVDGYTF.